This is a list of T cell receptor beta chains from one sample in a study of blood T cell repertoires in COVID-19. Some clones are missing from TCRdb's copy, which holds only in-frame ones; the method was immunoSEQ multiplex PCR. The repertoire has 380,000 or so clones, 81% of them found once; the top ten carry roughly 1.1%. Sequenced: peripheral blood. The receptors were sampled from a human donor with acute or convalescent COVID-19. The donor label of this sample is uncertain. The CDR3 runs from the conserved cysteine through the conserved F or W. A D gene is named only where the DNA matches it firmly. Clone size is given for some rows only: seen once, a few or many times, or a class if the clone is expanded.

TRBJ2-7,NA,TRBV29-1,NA,CSARGGQSYEQYF,TGCAGCGCCCGGGGGGGACAGAGCTACGAGCAGTACTTC
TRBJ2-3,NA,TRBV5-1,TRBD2,CASSLAGIAGPTDTQYF,TGCGCCAGCAGCTTGGCTGGGATAGCGGGACCCACAGATACGCAGTATTTT
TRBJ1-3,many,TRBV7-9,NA,CASSLEGPTGLSGNTIYF,TGTGCCAGCAGCTTAGAAGGCCCCACAGGCCTCTCTGGAAACACCATATATTTT
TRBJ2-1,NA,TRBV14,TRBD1,CASSYFRGLSYNEQFF,TGTGCCAGCAGCTACTTCAGGGGGCTTTCCTACAATGAGCAGTTCTTC
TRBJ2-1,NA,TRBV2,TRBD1,CATETGDRQSSYNEQFF,TGTGCCACCGAGACAGGGGACCGGCAAAGCTCCTACAATGAGCAGTTCTTC
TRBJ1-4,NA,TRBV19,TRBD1,CASSKRTGTNEKLFF,TGTGCCAGTAGTAAGAGGACAGGAACTAATGAAAAACTGTTTTTT
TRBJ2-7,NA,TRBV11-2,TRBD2,CASSLPGLAGSPLYEQYF,TGTGCCAGCAGCCTCCCCGGACTAGCGGGATCACCCCTTTACGAGCAGTACTTC
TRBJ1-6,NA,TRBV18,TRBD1,CASSPRDRGGSPLHF,TGTGCCAGCTCCCCACGGGACAGGGGAGGCTCACCCCTCCACTTT
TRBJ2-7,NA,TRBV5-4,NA,CASSLGGQYEQYF,TGTGCCAGCAGCTTGGGTGGACAGTACGAGCAGTACTTC
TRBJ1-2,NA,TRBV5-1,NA,CASSPQGSVVGYTF,TGCGCCAGCAGCCCGCAGGGGTCGGTGGTTGGCTACACCTTC
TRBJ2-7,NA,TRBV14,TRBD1,CASSQGQGIAYEQYF,TGTGCCAGCAGCCAAGGACAGGGTATAGCCTACGAGCAGTACTTC
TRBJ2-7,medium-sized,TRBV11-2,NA,CASSLSGAAREQYF,TGTGCCAGCAGCTTATCAGGGGCGGCACGGGAGCAGTACTTC
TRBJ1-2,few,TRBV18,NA,CASSPPGQIFGVYGYTF,TGTGCCAGCTCACCACCGGGACAAATCTTCGGGGTCTATGGCTACACCTTC
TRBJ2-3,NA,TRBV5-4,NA,CASSFMGADTQYF,TGTGCCAGCAGTTTTATGGGCGCAGATACGCAGTATTTT
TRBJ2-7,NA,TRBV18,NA,CASSPEDKSYEQYF,TGTGCCAGCTCACCCGAGGACAAATCCTACGAGCAGTACTTC
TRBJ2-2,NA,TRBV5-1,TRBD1,CASSYTGETELFF,TGCGCCAGCAGTTATACAGGGGAGACGGAGCTGTTTTTT
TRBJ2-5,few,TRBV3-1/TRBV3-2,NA,CASSQEARRKETQYF,TGTGCCAGCAGCCAAGAGGCTAGGCGGAAAGAGACCCAGTACTTC
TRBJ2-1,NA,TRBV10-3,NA,CAISGGGRGNEQFF,TGTGCCATCAGTGGTGGAGGGAGAGGCAATGAGCAGTTCTTC
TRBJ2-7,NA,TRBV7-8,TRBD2,CASSFSGSPYYEQYF,TGTGCCAGCAGTTTTAGCGGGAGCCCCTACTACGAGCAGTACTTC
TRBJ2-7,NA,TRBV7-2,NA,CASSLVPGDTYEQYF,TGTGCCAGCAGCTTAGTCCCAGGTGATACCTACGAGCAGTACTTC
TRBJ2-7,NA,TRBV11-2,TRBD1,CASSPIQGFNEQYF,TGTGCCAGCAGCCCAATACAGGGGTTCAACGAGCAGTACTTC
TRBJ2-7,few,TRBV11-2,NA,CASSLGSLPSYEQYF,TGTGCCAGCAGCTTAGGTAGCCTACCAAGTTACGAGCAGTACTTC
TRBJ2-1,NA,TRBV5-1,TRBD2,CASSRLTSGPSYNEQFF,TGCGCCAGCAGCCGCCTAACTAGCGGACCCTCCTACAATGAGCAGTTCTTC
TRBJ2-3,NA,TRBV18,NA,CASSLNRGETQYF,TGTGCCAGCTCACTCAACCGGGGAGAAACGCAGTATTTT
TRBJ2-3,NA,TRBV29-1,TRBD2,CSGSGRGTDTQYF,TGCAGCGGTAGCGGGAGAGGGACAGATACGCAGTATTTT
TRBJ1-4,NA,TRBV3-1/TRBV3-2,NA,CASSQWVRRGDEKLFF,TGTGCCAGCAGCCAATGGGTCCGCAGGGGTGATGAAAAACTGTTTTTT
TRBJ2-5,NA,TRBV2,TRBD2,CASSENVPTSGQETQYF,TGTGCCAGCAGTGAAAATGTCCCGACTAGCGGCCAAGAGACCCAGTACTTC
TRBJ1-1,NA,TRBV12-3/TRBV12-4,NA,CASSPSTRVEAFF,TGTGCCAGCAGCCCTAGTACCCGCGTTGAAGCTTTCTTT
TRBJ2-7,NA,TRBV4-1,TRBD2,CASSQDRLAGGLIDEQYF,TGCGCCAGCAGCCAAGACCGGCTAGCGGGAGGTCTTATTGACGAGCAGTACTTC
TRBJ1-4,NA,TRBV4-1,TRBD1,CASSQLGTGEKLFF,TGCGCCAGCAGCCAACTCGGGACAGGTGAAAAACTGTTTTTT
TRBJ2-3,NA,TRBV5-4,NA,CASRVQGTDTQYF,TGTGCCAGCAGGGTACAGGGCACAGATACGCAGTATTTT
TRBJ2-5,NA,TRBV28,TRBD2,CASSSGTSGSGTQETQYF,TGTGCCAGCAGTTCCGGGACTAGCGGGAGTGGGACCCAAGAGACCCAGTACTTC
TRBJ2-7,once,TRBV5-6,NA,CASSFSSYEQYF,TGTGCCAGCAGTTTCAGCTCCTACGAGCAGTACTTC
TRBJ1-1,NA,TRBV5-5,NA,CATHRESWTEAFF,TGTGCCACGCACAGGGAATCATGGACTGAAGCTTTCTTT
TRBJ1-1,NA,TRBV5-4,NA,CASSLPGRVVSGTEAFF,TGTGCCAGCAGCCTCCCGGGGAGGGTCGTTAGCGGCACTGAAGCTTTCTTT
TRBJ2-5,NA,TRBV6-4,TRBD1,CASSDSRGQDKKTQYF,TGTGCCAGCAGTGACAGTCGGGGACAGGATAAGAAGACCCAGTACTTC
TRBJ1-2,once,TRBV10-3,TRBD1,CAISEGRDRGRGYTF,TGTGCCATCAGTGAGGGGCGGGACAGAGGTAGAGGCTACACCTTC
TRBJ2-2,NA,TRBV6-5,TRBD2,CASSPANAGGGELFF,TGTGCCAGCAGTCCCGCTAACGCGGGAGGAGGGGAGCTGTTTTTT
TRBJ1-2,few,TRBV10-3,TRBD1,CAISENPGQPNYGYTF,TGTGCCATCAGTGAGAACCCGGGACAGCCTAACTATGGCTACACCTTC
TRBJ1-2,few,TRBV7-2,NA,CASSLQAGNYGYTF,TGTGCCAGCAGCTTACAAGCAGGGAACTATGGCTACACCTTC
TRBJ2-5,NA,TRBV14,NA,CASSSERELLKTQYF,TGTGCCAGCAGCAGCGAACGGGAGCTGCTAAAGACCCAGTACTTC
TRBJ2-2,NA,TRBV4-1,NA,CASSHGGNTGELFF,TGCGCCAGCAGCCACGGGGGGAACACCGGGGAGCTGTTTTTT
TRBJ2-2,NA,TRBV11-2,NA,CASSPQGANTGELFF,TGTGCCAGCAGCCCGCAGGGCGCGAACACCGGGGAGCTGTTTTTT
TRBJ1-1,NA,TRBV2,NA,CASRRWGQGTEAFF,TGTGCCAGCAGGCGATGGGGTCAGGGAACTGAAGCTTTCTTT